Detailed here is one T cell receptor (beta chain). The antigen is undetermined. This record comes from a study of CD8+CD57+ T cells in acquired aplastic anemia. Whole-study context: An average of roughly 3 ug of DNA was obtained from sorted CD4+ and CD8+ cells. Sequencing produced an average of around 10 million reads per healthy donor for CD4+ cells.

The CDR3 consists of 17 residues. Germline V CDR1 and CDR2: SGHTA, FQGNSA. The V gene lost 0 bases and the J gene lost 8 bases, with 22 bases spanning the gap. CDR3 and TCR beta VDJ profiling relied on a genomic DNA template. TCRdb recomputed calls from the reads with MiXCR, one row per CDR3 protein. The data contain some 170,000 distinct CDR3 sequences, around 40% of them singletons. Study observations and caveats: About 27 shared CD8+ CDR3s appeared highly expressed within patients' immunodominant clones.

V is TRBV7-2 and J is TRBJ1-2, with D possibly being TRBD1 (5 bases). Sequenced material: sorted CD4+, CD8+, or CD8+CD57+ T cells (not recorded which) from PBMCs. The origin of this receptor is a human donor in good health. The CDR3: CASSLASFGTTSRGYTF. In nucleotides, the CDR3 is TGTGCCAGCAGCTTAGCGTCTTTCGGGACCACGTCTCGGGGCTACACCTTC.